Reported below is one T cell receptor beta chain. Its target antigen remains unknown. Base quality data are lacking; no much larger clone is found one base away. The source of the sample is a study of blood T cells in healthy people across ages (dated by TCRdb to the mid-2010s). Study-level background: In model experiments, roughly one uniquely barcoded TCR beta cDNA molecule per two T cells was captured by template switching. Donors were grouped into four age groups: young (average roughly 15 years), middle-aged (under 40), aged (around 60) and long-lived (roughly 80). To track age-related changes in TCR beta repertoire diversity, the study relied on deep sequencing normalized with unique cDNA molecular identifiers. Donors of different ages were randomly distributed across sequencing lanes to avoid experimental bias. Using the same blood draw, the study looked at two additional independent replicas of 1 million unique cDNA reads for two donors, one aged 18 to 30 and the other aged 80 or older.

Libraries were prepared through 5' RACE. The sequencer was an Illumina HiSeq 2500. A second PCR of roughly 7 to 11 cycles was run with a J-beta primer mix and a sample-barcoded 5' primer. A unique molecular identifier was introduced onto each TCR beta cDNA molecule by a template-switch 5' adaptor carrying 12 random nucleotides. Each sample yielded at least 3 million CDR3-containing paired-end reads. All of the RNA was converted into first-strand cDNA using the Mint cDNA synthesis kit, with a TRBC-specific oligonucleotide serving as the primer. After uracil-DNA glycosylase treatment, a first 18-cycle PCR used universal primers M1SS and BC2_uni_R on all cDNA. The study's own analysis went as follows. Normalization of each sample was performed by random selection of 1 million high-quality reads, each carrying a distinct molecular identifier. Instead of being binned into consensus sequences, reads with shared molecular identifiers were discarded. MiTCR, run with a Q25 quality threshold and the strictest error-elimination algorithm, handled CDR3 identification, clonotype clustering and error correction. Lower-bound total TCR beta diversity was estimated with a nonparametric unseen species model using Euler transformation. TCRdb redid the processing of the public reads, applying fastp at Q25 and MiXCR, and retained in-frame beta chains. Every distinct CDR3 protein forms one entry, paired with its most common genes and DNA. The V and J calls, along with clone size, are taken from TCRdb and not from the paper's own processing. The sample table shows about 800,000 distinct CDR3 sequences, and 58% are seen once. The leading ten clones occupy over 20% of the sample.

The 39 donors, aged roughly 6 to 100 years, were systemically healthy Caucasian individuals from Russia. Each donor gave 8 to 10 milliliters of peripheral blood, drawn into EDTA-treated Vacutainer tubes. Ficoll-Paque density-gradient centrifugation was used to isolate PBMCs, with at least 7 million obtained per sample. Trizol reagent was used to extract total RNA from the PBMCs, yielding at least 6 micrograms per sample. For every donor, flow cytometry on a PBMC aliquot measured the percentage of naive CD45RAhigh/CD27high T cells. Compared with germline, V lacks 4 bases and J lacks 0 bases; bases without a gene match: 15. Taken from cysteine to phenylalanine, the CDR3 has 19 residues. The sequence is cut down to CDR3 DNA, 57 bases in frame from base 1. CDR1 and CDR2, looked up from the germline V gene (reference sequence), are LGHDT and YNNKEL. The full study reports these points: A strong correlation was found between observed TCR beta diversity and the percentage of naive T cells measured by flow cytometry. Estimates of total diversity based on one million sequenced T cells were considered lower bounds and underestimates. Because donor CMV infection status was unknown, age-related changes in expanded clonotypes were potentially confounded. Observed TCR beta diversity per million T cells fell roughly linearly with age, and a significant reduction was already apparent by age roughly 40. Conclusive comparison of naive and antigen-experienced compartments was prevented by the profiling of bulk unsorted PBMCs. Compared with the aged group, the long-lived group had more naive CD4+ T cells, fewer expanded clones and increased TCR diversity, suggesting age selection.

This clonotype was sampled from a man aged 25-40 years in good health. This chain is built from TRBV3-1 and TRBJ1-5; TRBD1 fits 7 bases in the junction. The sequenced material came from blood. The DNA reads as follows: TGTGCCAGCAGCCCGAGCCGGGGACAGATTGATTATAGCAATCAGCCCCAGCATTTT. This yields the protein CASSPSRGQIDYSNQPQHF.